A selection of T cell receptor beta chains follows, all from one sample in a study of cytomegalovirus exposure and HLA in healthy donors. Libraries were prepared by immunoSEQ multiplex PCR; TCRdb keeps only in-frame clonotypes and omits some of them. Here the sample spans around 31,000 clones, around nine tenths being singletons. The sequenced sample was PBMCs. The receptors come from a boy aged 5-17 years in good health and CMV-seronegative. Each CDR3 is given with its conserved first and last residue. A D gene is named only where the DNA matches it firmly. Some rows mark clone size as missing; the rest say once, few, many or name a class of expanded clone.

D | J | size | V | DNA | CDR3
TRBD1 | TRBJ1-5 | - | TRBV19 | TGTGCCAGTACCCAAATGGACAGGGAAAATCAGCCCCAGCATTTT | CASTQMDRENQPQHF
TRBD1 | TRBJ2-2 | - | TRBV15 | TGTGCCACCAGCAGAGACAGGGGGCGGGTCGGGGAGCTGTTTTTT | CATSRDRGRVGELFF
- | TRBJ1-3 | - | TRBV12-2 | TGTGCAAGTCGCCCCGAGAGGAGGACAGGAGGAAACACCATATATTTT | CASRPERRTGGNTIYF
TRBD1 | TRBJ1-5 | once | TRBV19 | TGTGCCAGTAGTTTGTGGACAGGGGGCAATCAGCCCCAGCATTTT | CASSLWTGGNQPQHF
- | TRBJ1-4 | - | TRBV19 | TGTGCCAGTAGTGTGCCAGGGGATTTGGAAAAACTGTTTTTT | CASSVPGDLEKLFF
- | TRBJ2-7 | - | TRBV4-3 | TGCGCCAGCAGCCAAACCCGACAGTTCCCGGGCTACGAGCAGTACTTC | CASSQTRQFPGYEQYF
- | TRBJ2-7 | - | TRBV4-1 | TGCGCCAGCAGCCACTGGACACCGAGCTCCTACGAGCAGTACTTC | CASSHWTPSSYEQYF
- | TRBJ2-1 | - | TRBV21-1 | TGTGCCAGCAGCAGACCCGGGACAGGGATGGAGCAGTTCTTC | CASSRPGTGMEQFF
- | TRBJ2-1 | - | TRBV28 | TGTGCCAGCAGTTCCCCGACAGCAACTTACTACAATGAGCAGTTCTTC | CASSSPTATYYNEQFF
TRBD1 | TRBJ2-7 | - | TRBV10-3 | TGTGCCATCAGTCGGGACAGGCCGAGCTCCTACGAGCAGTACTTC | CAISRDRPSSYEQYF
- | TRBJ2-2 | once | TRBV5-1 | TGCGCCAGCAGCTTGTTCCAGGGTTCTACCGGGGAGCTGTTTTTT | CASSLFQGSTGELFF
TRBD2 | TRBJ2-1 | - | TRBV11-3 | TGTGCCAGCAGCTTTGCCGGGGGGGCCCATGAGCAGTTCTTC | CASSFAGGAHEQFF
- | TRBJ1-6 | - | TRBV11-2 | TGTGCCAGCAGCCACAGAAATTCACCCCTCCACTTT | CASSHRNSPLHF
TRBD1 | TRBJ2-6 | - | TRBV28 | TGTGCCAGCAGCCAGACAGGGCATTCGTCTTTC | CASSQTGHSSF
TRBD1 | TRBJ2-7 | - | TRBV6-5 | TGTGCCAGCAGTCCAGACAGGGGGCCTTCCTACGAGCAGTACTTC | CASSPDRGPSYEQYF
TRBD1 | TRBJ1-1 | - | TRBV19 | TGTGCCAGTAGTACCAAGGACAGGGAGCGGTCGGAAGCTTTCTTT | CASSTKDRERSEAFF
TRBD2 | TRBJ2-7 | - | TRBV29-1 | TGCAGCGTTTTCCTGGGACTAGGATACGAGCAGTACTTC | CSVFLGLGYEQYF
- | TRBJ2-7 | - | TRBV7-6 | TGTGCCAGCAGCCCAGACGTGGAACGGAGTGTCTACGAGCAGTACTTC | CASSPDVERSVYEQYF
- | TRBJ1-1 | - | TRBV5-6 | TGTGCCAGCAGCTTGAGACAGACAAGCGCTGAAGCTTTCTTT | CASSLRQTSAEAFF
TRBD1 | TRBJ2-2 | - | TRBV2 | TGTGCCAGCAGAGAGGACAGGGGCGGGGAGCTGTTTTTT | CASREDRGGELFF
- | TRBJ2-5 | - | TRBV6-1 | TGTGCCAGCAGTGACAAGGCAAGGGGTGAGACCCAGTACTTC | CASSDKARGETQYF
TRBD2 | TRBJ2-1 | - | TRBV15 | TGTGCCACCAGCAGAGAGAAAGCGGGGGGGGCCTGGAATGAGCAGTTCTTC | CATSREKAGGAWNEQFF
- | TRBJ1-2 | - | TRBV13 | TGTGCCAGCAGCTTTAGCGGGCCGACTGATGGCTACACCTTC | CASSFSGPTDGYTF
TRBD1 | TRBJ1-2 | once | TRBV6-4 | TGTGCCAGCAGTGACTCAGGGGGCGCAGGGGGCTACACCTTC | CASSDSGGAGGYTF
- | TRBJ1-4 | few | TRBV6-5 | TGTGCCAGCAGTTACGGAACAGGGAATTTGGGTGAAAAACTGTTTTTT | CASSYGTGNLGEKLFF
TRBD1 | TRBJ1-6 | - | TRBV7-2 | TGTGCCAGCAGCTTAGGGGCGGGACAGGTCCATTCACCCCTCCACTTT | CASSLGAGQVHSPLHF
- | TRBJ1-6 | - | TRBV6-6 | TGTGCCAGCAGTTACGATCGCGGGGCCGTGAATTCACCCCTCCACTTT | CASSYDRGAVNSPLHF
TRBD2 | TRBJ2-2 | - | TRBV5-5 | TGTGCCAGCAGCTTGGCCGCGGGAGTAGGCACCGGGGAGCTGTTTTTT | CASSLAAGVGTGELFF
- | TRBJ2-7 | once | TRBV6-5 | TGTGCCAGCAACTCCGGGACACTTGGCTACGAGCAGTACTTC | CASNSGTLGYEQYF
TRBD2 | TRBJ2-5 | - | TRBV29-1 | TGCAGCGCCGTCCTAGCGGGGGGGGAAGGGACCCAGTACTTC | CSAVLAGGEGTQYF
TRBD2 | TRBJ2-1 | - | TRBV4-3 | TGCGCCAGCAGCCACAACTCAGGACTAGCTTCCTCCTACAATGAGCAGTTCTTC | CASSHNSGLASSYNEQFF
- | TRBJ1-4 | - | TRBV5-6 | TGTGCCAGCAGCTTGGGGTTTCAGGGAGGAGAAAAACTGTTTTTT | CASSLGFQGGEKLFF
TRBD1 | TRBJ2-7 | - | TRBV7-2 | TGTGCCAGCAGCACCTCAGGGGGCAGCTCTTCCTACGAGCAGTACTTC | CASSTSGGSSSYEQYF
- | TRBJ2-1 | few | TRBV14 | TGTGCCAGCAGCCATTTAACAGAGAGCTCCTACAATGAGCAGTTCTTC | CASSHLTESSYNEQFF
TRBD1 | TRBJ1-1 | - | TRBV6-1 | TGTGCCAGCGGACAGGGTTGGAACACTGAAGCTTTCTTT | CASGQGWNTEAFF
TRBD2 | TRBJ2-1 | - | TRBV29-1 | TGCAGCGCTTCGGGACTAGCGGGGTCCTACAACAATGAGCAGTTCTTC | CSASGLAGSYNNEQFF
TRBD1 | TRBJ1-2 | once | TRBV6-5 | TGTGCCAGCAGTTCACAGGGGGGATATGGCTACACCTTC | CASSSQGGYGYTF
- | TRBJ2-3 | - | TRBV7-2 | TGTGCCAGCAGCTTTAGGGCGGGCACGCAGTATTTT | CASSFRAGTQYF
TRBD1 | TRBJ2-5 | - | TRBV5-6 | TGTGCCAGCACCTCGGACAGGGTGGGGCTTAACTTC | CASTSDRVGLNF
TRBD1 | TRBJ1-5 | - | TRBV30 | TGTGCCTGGGAAGGCCAGGGGGGCCAGCCCCAGCATTTT | CAWEGQGGQPQHF
- | TRBJ1-4 | - | TRBV15 | TGTGCCACCAGCAGAGATTCAAAGGGGGGGAATGAAAAACTGTTTTTT | CATSRDSKGGNEKLFF
TRBD1 | TRBJ1-4 | - | TRBV4-1 | TGCGCCAGCGGGACAGGGGGAAGTCGAAAAAAACTGTTTTTT | CASGTGGSRKKLFF
TRBD1 | TRBJ2-2 | - | TRBV27 | TGTGCCAGCAGCCGCACTCCGGGACAGGGGGCGTCGGAGCTGTTTTTT | CASSRTPGQGASELFF
TRBD1 | TRBJ2-3 | - | TRBV27 | TGTGCCAGCAGTTTTAGGATTCCAGGGCAGGGGGCTACAGATACGCAGTATTTT | CASSFRIPGQGATDTQYF
TRBD1 | TRBJ1-5 | - | TRBV6-1 | TGTGCCAGCAGTGAAGCGGGGACAGGGGCGCCTCCCCAGCATTTT | CASSEAGTGAPPQHF